These T cell receptor beta chains were read from a single sample in a study of T cells after yellow fever vaccination. TCRdb re-analysed the 5' RACE reads in MiXCR, keeping a single row per CDR3 protein. Of hundreds of thousands of distinct CDR3 sequences in the sample, approximately 3.8% were seen once. The sequences come from PBMCs, collected on the day of the yellow fever booster vaccination. These TCRs come from a young man who received the YFV17D yellow fever vaccine. Each CDR3 is given with its conserved first and last residue. The order of the fields is J gene, D gene, clone size, V gene, CDR3 DNA, CDR3 protein. The D gene is left open where the match is weak. Expanded clones get a size class; other rows say once, few or many, or leave the size out.

>TRBJ2-5|-|-|TRBV5-6
TGTGCCAGCAGCTTGGTAATCCTGGGGGAGACCCAGTACTTC
CASSLVILGETQYF
>TRBJ2-3|-|many|TRBV2
TGTGCCAGCAGTGAAATTCGTGGGGACTCAGCGCAGTATTTT
CASSEIRGDSAQYF
>TRBJ1-5|-|-|TRBV27
TGTGCCAGCAGTCTAGGACAGTATGGACAGCCCCAGCATTTT
CASSLGQYGQPQHF
>TRBJ1-5|TRBD1|few|TRBV12-3/TRBV12-4
TGTGCCAGCAGCCCCACAGGGGGCGGCCAGCCCCAGCATTTT
CASSPTGGGQPQHF
>TRBJ2-2|TRBD2|-|TRBV5-1
TGCGCCACCCGACGAGCGGGGGGGCCCGGCACCGGGGAGCTGTTTTTT
CATRRAGGPGTGELFF
>TRBJ2-1|TRBD2|few|TRBV4-3
TGCGCCAGCGGCCTCGGACTAGCGGGGGGGCGCTCCTACAATGAGCAGTTCTTC
CASGLGLAGGRSYNEQFF
>TRBJ1-2|-|many|TRBV6-5
TGTGCCAGCAGTTACTCGAGGCAGGGAGGCTATGGCTACACCTTC
CASSYSRQGGYGYTF
>TRBJ2-3|TRBD2|-|TRBV29-1
TGCAGCGTTGAAGGGGGCAGCGGGGCGACAGATACGCAGTATTTT
CSVEGGSGATDTQYF
>TRBJ1-3|-|few|TRBV5-1
TGCGCCAGCAGCTTTGGCAGGTTGGGTGACACCATATATTTT
CASSFGRLGDTIYF
>TRBJ1-1|TRBD1|many|TRBV7-2
TGTGCCAGCAGCTTAGGACAGGGGCAGATCACTGAAGCTTTCTTT
CASSLGQGQITEAFF
>TRBJ1-6|-|many|TRBV10-3
TGTGCCATCAGTTCAGGGGACTCACCCCTCCACTTT
CAISSGDSPLHF
>TRBJ2-2|-|many|TRBV24-1
TGTGCCACCACCACCGGGACCAGCGGAGACGGGGAGCTGTTTTTT
CATTTGTSGDGELFF
>TRBJ2-3|TRBD2|-|TRBV7-8
TGTGCCAGCAGCTCAGATACTAGCGGCCCCACAGATACGCAGTATTTT
CASSSDTSGPTDTQYF
>TRBJ2-5|TRBD2|many|TRBV3-1
TGTGCCAGCAGCCGGGGACTAGCGGGTCAAGAGACCCAGTACTTC
CASSRGLAGQETQYF
>TRBJ1-5|-|few|TRBV6-5
TGTGCCAGCAGTTACGGGCAGGGTGGTCAGCCCCAGCATTTT
CASSYGQGGQPQHF
>TRBJ2-7|-|many|TRBV7-8
TGTGCCAGCAGCTTAGCGTTTCAGGGAAAGTACGAGCAGTACTTC
CASSLAFQGKYEQYF
>TRBJ2-3|-|once|TRBV7-8
TGTGCCAGCAGCTTAGGGATACGGCGCACAGATACGCAGTATTTT
CASSLGIRRTDTQYF
>TRBJ1-4|-|few|TRBV18
TGTGCCAGCTCACCACAAGGGAGGGGAAGCGGAGAAAAACTGTTTTTT
CASSPQGRGSGEKLFF
>TRBJ1-2|-|few|TRBV7-2
TGTGCCAGCAGCACCACCGGGACCTCGCATGGCTACACCTTC
CASSTTGTSHGYTF
>TRBJ2-2|-|-|TRBV7-9
TGTGCCAGCAGCACCCAGTACGGGGAGCTGTTTTTT
CASSTQYGELFF
>TRBJ2-5|TRBD2|many|TRBV5-1
TGCGCCAGCAGGTCTAGCGGGGGAGAGACCCAGTACTTC
CASRSSGGETQYF
>TRBJ2-1|-|-|TRBV7-6
TGTGCCAGCAGCCTGGACAGTTACTTCGATGAGCAGTTCTTC
CASSLDSYFDEQFF
>TRBJ1-2|-|-|TRBV15
TGTGCCACCGGCGAGGGGGGGAACTATGGCTACACCTTC
CATGEGGNYGYTF
>TRBJ2-1|TRBD2|many|TRBV25-1
TGTGCCAGCAGTGAATGGCCGACCGGGACTAGCGCCAATGAGCAGTTCTTC
CASSEWPTGTSANEQFF
>TRBJ2-5|-|many|TRBV5-1
TGCGCCAGCAGCCGTGGGGAGGTAGAGACCCAGTACTTC
CASSRGEVETQYF
>TRBJ2-3|TRBD2|many|TRBV5-4
TGTGCCAGCAGCGCCGGACTAGCGGGGAGCACAGATACGCAGTATTTT
CASSAGLAGSTDTQYF
>TRBJ2-3|TRBD1|few|TRBV11-2
TGTGCCAGCAGCTTCTTGACAGGGGATTCGGTCACGCAGTATTTT
CASSFLTGDSVTQYF
>TRBJ2-5|TRBD2|many|TRBV4-3
TGCGCCAGCAGCCAGGCGGGACTAGCAGACCGAGAGACCCAGTACTTC
CASSQAGLADRETQYF
>TRBJ2-6|TRBD1|many|TRBV5-1
TGCGCCAGCAGCTTACCTCCCGGGACAGGGTCGTCGTTTGGGGCCAACGTCCTGACTTTC
CASSLPPGTGSSFGANVLTF
>TRBJ1-4|-|-|TRBV27
TGTGCCAGCAGCCCCCGGGACGCTAATGAAAAACTGTTTTTT
CASSPRDANEKLFF
>TRBJ1-2|-|many|TRBV5-1
TGCGCCAGCAGCTCGTCCGGGATCCCCGATGGGGGCTACACCTTC
CASSSSGIPDGGYTF
>TRBJ1-3|-|few|TRBV5-1
TGCGCCAGCAGCAAAGGGCCGGGGGACTCTGGAAACACCATATATTTT
CASSKGPGDSGNTIYF
>TRBJ1-2|-|-|TRBV28
TGTGCCAGCAGTCCCGCCGGACAGACGTCTAACTATGGCTACACCTTC
CASSPAGQTSNYGYTF
>TRBJ2-1|TRBD2|-|TRBV10-3
TGTGCCACCAGGACTAGCGGGGGGGTGCAGTTCTTC
CATRTSGGVQFF
>TRBJ2-5|-|many|TRBV14
TGTGCCAGCAGCCGGTCCTTGGGGAGGGAGACCCAGTACTTC
CASSRSLGRETQYF
>TRBJ2-1|TRBD2|-|TRBV12-3/TRBV12-4
TGTGCCAGCAGTGGACTAGCGGGCCCCTACAATGAGCAGTTCTTC
CASSGLAGPYNEQFF
>TRBJ2-3|TRBD1|few|TRBV28
TGTGCCAGCAGTTTAGGGACAGGGCGTAAGGGTTGGGATACGCAGTATTTT
CASSLGTGRKGWDTQYF
>TRBJ2-2|-|many|TRBV4-3
TGCGCCAGCAGCCAACGGGGGGCCGGGGGGAACACCGGGGAGCTGTTTTTT
CASSQRGAGGNTGELFF
>TRBJ2-5|TRBD1|few|TRBV5-1
TGCGCCAGCAGCCCCGGGGACAGGGAAACGACCCAGTACTTC
CASSPGDRETTQYF
>TRBJ2-5|-|-|TRBV24-1
TGTGCCACCAGTGATACCTGGGGCGAGACCCAGTACTTC
CATSDTWGETQYF
>TRBJ2-1|TRBD2|few|TRBV9
TGTGCCAGCAGCGTAGGAAGAGCGGGGGTCACGCGGAATGAGCAGTTCTTC
CASSVGRAGVTRNEQFF
>TRBJ2-4|-|many|TRBV6-2/TRBV6-3
TGTGCCAGCAGTTACTCTATCGGCCAAGCCAAAAACATTCAGTACTTC
CASSYSIGQAKNIQYF
>TRBJ2-7|TRBD1|many|TRBV28
TGTGCCAGCAGTTTATACCCCGGGACAGCTACCAGCTACGAGCAGTACTTC
CASSLYPGTATSYEQYF
>TRBJ2-7|TRBD1|-|TRBV12-3/TRBV12-4
TGTGCCAGCAGTTGGGACAGGGACCGCTACGAGCAGTACTTC
CASSWDRDRYEQYF
>TRBJ2-3|-|many|TRBV10-2
TGCGCCAGCAGTGAGACGGGGGAAACAGATACGCAGTATTTT
CASSETGETDTQYF
>TRBJ1-1|-|many|TRBV5-1
TGCGCCAGCAGCTTGGCTAGTTGGACAAACACTGAAGCTTTCTTT
CASSLASWTNTEAFF
>TRBJ2-5|-|many|TRBV12-3/TRBV12-4
TGTGCCAGCAGTCCTACTAGGACGTCAGAGACCCAGTACTTC
CASSPTRTSETQYF
>TRBJ1-4|-|few|TRBV5-5
TGTGCCAGCAGCGGCGGACATAATGAAAAACTGTTTTTT
CASSGGHNEKLFF
>TRBJ2-5|TRBD1|-|TRBV5-4
TGTGCCAGCAGCTTGGGCGACAGGGGGGGGACCCAGTACTTC
CASSLGDRGGTQYF
>TRBJ1-5|-|many|TRBV27
TGTGCCAGCAGTTTAATCGGATATAGCAATCAGCCCCAGCATTTT
CASSLIGYSNQPQHF